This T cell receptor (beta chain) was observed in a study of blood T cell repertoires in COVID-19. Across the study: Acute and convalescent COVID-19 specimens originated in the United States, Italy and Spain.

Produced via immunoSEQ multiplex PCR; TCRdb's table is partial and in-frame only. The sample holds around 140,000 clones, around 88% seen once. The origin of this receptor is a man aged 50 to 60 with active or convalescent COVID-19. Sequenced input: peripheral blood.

In DNA form, the CDR3 reads TGTGCCAGTAGTCTCGGACAGGGGGGCAATCAGCCCCAGCATTTT. Its protein product is CASSLGQGGNQPQHF. The chain carries TRBV19 and TRBJ1-5; 10 bases match TRBD1. This CDR3 spans 15 amino acids. Trimming removed 5 bases from V and 2 bases from J; junction bases left unmatched: 3. CDR1 LNHDA and CDR2 SQIVND come from the germline V gene (reference sequence). Full variable domain (missing parts from reference TRBV19 and TRBJ1-5): DGGITQSPKYLFRKEGQNVTLSCEQNLNHDAMYWYRQDPGQGLRLIYYSQIVNDFQKGDIAEGYSVSREKKESFPLTVTSAQKNPTAFYLCASSLGQGGNQPQHFGDGTRLSIL.